This T cell receptor beta chain was found in a study of blood T cell repertoires in COVID-19. Looking at the study overall: Material from acute and convalescent COVID-19 was sourced from the United States, Italy and Spain. Sources were T cells, B-cell-depleted T cells, or PBMCs; the material itself was cDNA or gDNA.

The CDR3 contains 15 residues. CDR1 SGHNT and CDR2 YYREEE come from the germline V gene (reference sequence). The V segment lost 4 bases and the J segment 6 bases; nucleotides outside the gene matches: 6. Participant age was roughly 18 to 95 years, and participants resided in 20 to 30 US areas. Original data processing: Amplifying reference gene primers gave estimates of nucleated cell counts. Assay: immunoSEQ multiplex PCR; the TCRdb copy retains only in-frame clones and omits some. Clone size and V and J calls were adopted from that table, with D and trimming inferred from the DNA. Of roughly 180,000 clones listed, roughly 80% are singletons.

The chain is built from TRBV5-4 and TRBJ2-1, with 11 bases that match TRBD2. The specimen sequenced was PBMCs or T cells enriched from blood (not recorded which). This receptor was identified in a woman between 40 and 55 years old with acute COVID-19. CDR3 sequence reads: CASSPGTSGSNEQFF. CDR3 sequence (DNA): TGTGCCAGCAGCCCCGGGACTAGCGGTTCCAATGAGCAGTTCTTC. The full variable domain, rest sourced from reference TRBV5-4 and TRBJ2-1, is ETGVTQSPTHLIKTRGQQVTLRCSSQSGHNTVSWYQQALGQGPQFIFQYYREEENGRGNFPPRFSGLQFPNYSSELNVNALELDDSALYLCASSPGTSGSNEQFFGPGTRLTVL.